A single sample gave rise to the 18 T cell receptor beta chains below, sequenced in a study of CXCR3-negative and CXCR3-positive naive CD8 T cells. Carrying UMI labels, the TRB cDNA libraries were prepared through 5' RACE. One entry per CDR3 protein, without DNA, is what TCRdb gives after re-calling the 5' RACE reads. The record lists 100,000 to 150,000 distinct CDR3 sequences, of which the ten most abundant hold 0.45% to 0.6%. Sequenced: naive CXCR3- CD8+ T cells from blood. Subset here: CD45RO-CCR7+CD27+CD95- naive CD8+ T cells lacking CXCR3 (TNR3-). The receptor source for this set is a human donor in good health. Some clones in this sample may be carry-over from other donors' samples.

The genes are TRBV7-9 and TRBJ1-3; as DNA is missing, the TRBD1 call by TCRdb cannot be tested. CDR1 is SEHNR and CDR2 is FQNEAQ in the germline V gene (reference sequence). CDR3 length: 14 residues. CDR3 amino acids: CASRTGGEGNTIYF.

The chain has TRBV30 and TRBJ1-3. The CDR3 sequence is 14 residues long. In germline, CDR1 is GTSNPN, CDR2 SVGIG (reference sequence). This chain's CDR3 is CAFTSTGSGNTIYF.

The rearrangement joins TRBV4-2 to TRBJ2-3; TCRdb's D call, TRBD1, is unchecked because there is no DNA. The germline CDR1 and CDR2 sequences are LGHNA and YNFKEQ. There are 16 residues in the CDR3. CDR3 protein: CASSQETGGFEDTQYF.

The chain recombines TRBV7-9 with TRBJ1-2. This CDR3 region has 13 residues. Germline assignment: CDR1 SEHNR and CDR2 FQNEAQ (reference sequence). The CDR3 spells CASSLFGNYGYTF.

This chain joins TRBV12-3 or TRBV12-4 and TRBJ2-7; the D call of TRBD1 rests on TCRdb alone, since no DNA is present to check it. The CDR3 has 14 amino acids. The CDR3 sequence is CASTQGMRIYEQYF.

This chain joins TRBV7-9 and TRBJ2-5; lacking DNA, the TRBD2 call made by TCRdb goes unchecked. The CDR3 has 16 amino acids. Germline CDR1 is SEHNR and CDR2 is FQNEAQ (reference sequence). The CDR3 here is CASSPQVRGSQETQYF.

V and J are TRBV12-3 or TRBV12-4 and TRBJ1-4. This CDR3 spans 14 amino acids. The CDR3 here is CASSLSRSAEKMFF.

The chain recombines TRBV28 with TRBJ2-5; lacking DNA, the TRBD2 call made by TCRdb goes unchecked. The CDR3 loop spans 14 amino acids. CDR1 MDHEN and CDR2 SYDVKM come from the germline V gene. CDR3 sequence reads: CASSSDRPGGTQYF.

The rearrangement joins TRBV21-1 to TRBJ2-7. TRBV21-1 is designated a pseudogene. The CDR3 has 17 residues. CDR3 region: CASSRTYNGQTSYEQYF.

CDR3 region: CASSSGNSPLHF. This chain uses TRBV12-3 or TRBV12-4 with TRBJ1-6. The CDR3 totals 12 residues.

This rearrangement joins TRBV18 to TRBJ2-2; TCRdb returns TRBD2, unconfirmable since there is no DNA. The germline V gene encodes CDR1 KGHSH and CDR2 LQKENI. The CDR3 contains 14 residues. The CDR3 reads CASPAEGTDGELFF.

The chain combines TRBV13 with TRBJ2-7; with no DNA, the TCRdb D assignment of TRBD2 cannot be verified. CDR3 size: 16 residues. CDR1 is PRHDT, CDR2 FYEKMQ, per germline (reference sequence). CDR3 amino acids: CASSPLGAGSPYEQYF.

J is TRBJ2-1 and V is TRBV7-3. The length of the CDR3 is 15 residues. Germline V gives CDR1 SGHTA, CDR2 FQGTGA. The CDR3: CASSLYKGSYNEQFF.

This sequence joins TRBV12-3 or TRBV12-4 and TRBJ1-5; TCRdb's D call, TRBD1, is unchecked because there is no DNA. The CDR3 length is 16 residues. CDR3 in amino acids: CASAPAGINSNQPQHF.

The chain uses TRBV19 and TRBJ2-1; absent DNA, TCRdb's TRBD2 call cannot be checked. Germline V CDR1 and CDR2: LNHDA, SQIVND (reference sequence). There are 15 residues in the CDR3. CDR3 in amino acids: CASSRRGPPLNEQFF.

CDR3 in amino acids: CSVIPYLAEETQYF. The chain joins TRBV29-1 to TRBJ2-5; TCRdb lists TRBD2, though no DNA is available to test this call. The CDR3 loop spans 14 amino acids. CDR1 and CDR2 from the germline V gene are SQVTM and ANQGSEA.

The CDR3 loop reads CASSLMVSNTGELFF. This chain uses TRBV7-9 with TRBJ2-2. CDR1 SEHNR and CDR2 FQNEAQ come from the germline V gene (reference sequence). The CDR3 covers 15 residues.

The CDR3 here is CASSPAWEQYF. The gene calls are TRBV28 and TRBJ2-7. The CDR3 consists of 11 residues. CDR1 and CDR2 from the germline V gene are MDHEN and SYDVKM.